Included here is one TCR beta chain sequence, with context. The antigen is not known. This sample was taken from a study of T cell responses to AZD1222 COVID-19 vaccine. Study-wide points: Every sample of the repertoires postdated the peak T cell response. Nearly half of spike-specific TCRs reportedly go after variant regions that carry no mutations. Spike-specific TCR depth and breadth grew after two AZD1222 doses. Clonal diversity may have been underestimated in mostly white British donors.

Libraries were prepared by immunoSEQ multiplex PCR; TCRdb keeps only in-frame clonotypes and omits some of them. The sample includes around 120,000 clones, under 85% of them seen just once. This sample comprised peripheral blood, obtained on day 0 of AZD1222 vaccination. The sequence came from an adult in good health.

CDR3 amino acids: CASKGGNRAAFF. CDR3 nucleotide sequence: TGTGCCAGCAAGGGCGGGAATCGGGCGGCTTTCTTT. This chain joins TRBV28 and TRBJ1-1; no definite D call. The CDR3 runs to 12 residues. Germline V CDR1 and CDR2: MDHEN, SYDVKM. The V and J ends lost 7 bases and 11 bases respectively, with 17 bases between them.